These T cell receptor beta chains were read from a single sample in a study of T-cell memory formation after mild COVID-19. MiXCR was run by TCRdb on the 5' RACE reads, yielding one entry per CDR3 protein. The sample includes around 200,000 distinct CDR3 sequences, under 12% of them seen just once. Sequencing was performed on PBMCs or a T cell subset sorted from them (not recorded which). The origin of the receptors is a man aged 18 to 30 who had mild COVID-19 (a few samples of this study predate the infection). Cell type and time point are not known. Each CDR3 is given with its conserved first and last residue. D genes are given only for firm matches. Part of the rows lack a size; the others show once, few, many or a class for expanded clones.

j_gene | v_gene | abundance | d_gene | CDR3nt | CDR3aa
TRBJ2-2 | TRBV12-3/TRBV12-4 | few | TRBD2 | TGTGCCAGCAGTTTAGATAGCGGGTTCGGCGGGGAGCTGTTTTTT | CASSLDSGFGGELFF
TRBJ2-2 | TRBV24-1 | few | NA | TGTGCCACGAGTGGGGGATGGACCGGGGAGCTGTTTTTT | CATSGGWTGELFF
TRBJ1-1 | TRBV2 | few | TRBD1 | TGTGCCAGCAGGGGAGGGGGCGAGCGCTCAGCTTTCTTT | CASRGGGERSAFF
TRBJ2-3 | TRBV12-3/TRBV12-4 | many | NA | TGTGCCAGCAGTTTTTCTAGCCCCACAGATACGCAGTATTTT | CASSFSSPTDTQYF
TRBJ2-5 | TRBV7-2 | many | TRBD2 | TGTGCCAGCAGCCCGAGCCAGACTAGCGGGGGAGAGACCCAGTACTTC | CASSPSQTSGGETQYF
TRBJ1-2 | TRBV28 | few | TRBD1 | TGTGCCCTCCGGGACAGCATTAACTATGGCTACACCTTC | CALRDSINYGYTF
TRBJ2-1 | TRBV20-1 | few | TRBD2 | TGCAGTGCTACTAGCGGGAGTCCCTACAATGAGCAGTTCTTC | CSATSGSPYNEQFF
TRBJ2-5 | TRBV6-5 | NA | TRBD2 | TGTGCCAGCAGTTACTCTGGGCGGGGGGGCCCCCAGGAGACCCAGTACTTC | CASSYSGRGGPQETQYF
TRBJ2-2 | TRBV20-1 | NA | TRBD2 | TGCAGTGCTAGAGATTTAGCTAGCGGCTACACCGGGGAGCTGTTTTTT | CSARDLASGYTGELFF
TRBJ2-3 | TRBV29-1 | many | NA | TGCAGCGTTGCCTCAATCTCAATTACAGATACGCAGTATTTT | CSVASISITDTQYF
TRBJ2-3 | TRBV20-1 | NA | NA | TGCAGTGCTAGAACTAGCCGCTCCCCAGATACGCAGTATTTT | CSARTSRSPDTQYF